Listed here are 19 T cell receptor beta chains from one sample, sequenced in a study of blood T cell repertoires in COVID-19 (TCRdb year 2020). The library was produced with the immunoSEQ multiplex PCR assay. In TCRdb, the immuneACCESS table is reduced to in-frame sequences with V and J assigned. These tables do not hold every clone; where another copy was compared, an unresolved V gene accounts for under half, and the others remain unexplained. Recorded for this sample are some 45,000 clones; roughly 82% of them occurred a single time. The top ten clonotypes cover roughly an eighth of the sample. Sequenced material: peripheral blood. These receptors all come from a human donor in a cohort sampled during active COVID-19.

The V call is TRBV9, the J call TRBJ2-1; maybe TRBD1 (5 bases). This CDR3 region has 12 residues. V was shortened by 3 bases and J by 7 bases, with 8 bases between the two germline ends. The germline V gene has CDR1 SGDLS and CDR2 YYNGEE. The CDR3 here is CASSATVNEQFF. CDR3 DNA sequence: TGTGCCAGCAGCGCGACAGTAAATGAGCAGTTCTTC.

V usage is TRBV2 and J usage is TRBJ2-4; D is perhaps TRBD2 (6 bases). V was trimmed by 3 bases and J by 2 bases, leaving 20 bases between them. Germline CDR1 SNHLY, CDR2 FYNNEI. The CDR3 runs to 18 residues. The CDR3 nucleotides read TGTGCCAGCAGTGATTCCCTCCCATCGGGAGTATCCAAAAACATTCAGTACTTC. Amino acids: CASSDSLPSGVSKNIQYF.

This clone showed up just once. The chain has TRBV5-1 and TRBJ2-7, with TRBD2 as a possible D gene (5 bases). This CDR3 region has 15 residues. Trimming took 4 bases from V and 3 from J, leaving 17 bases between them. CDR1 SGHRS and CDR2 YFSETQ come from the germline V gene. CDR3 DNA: TGCGCCAGCAGCGATAAGCGGTCCTCGGGCTACGAGCAGTACTTC. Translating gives CASSDKRSSGYEQYF.

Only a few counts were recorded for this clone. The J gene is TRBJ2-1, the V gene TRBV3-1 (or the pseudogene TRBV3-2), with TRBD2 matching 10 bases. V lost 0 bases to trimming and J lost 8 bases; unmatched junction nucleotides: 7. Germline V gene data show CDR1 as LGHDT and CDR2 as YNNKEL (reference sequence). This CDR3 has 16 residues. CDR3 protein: CASSQEEGLAIDEQFF. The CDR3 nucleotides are TGTGCCAGCAGCCAAGAAGAGGGACTAGCGATCGATGAGCAGTTCTTC.

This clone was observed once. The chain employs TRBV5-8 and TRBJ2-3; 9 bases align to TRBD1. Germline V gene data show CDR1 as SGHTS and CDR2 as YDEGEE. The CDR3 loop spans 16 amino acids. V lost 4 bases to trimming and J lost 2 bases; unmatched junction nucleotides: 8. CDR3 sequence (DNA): TGTGCCAGCAGCCTCGGGACAGGGTTGGTCACAGATACGCAGTATTTT. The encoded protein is CASSLGTGLVTDTQYF.

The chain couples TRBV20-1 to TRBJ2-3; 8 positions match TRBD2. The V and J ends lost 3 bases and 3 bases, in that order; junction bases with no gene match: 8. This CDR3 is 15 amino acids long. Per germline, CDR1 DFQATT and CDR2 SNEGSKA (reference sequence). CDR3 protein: CSASLSGSITDTQYF. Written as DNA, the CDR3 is TGCAGTGCTAGTTTGAGCGGGAGTATTACAGATACGCAGTATTTT.

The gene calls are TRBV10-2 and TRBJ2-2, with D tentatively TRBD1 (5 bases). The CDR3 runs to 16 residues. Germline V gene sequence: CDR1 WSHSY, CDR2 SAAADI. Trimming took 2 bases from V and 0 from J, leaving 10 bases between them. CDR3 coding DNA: TGCGCCAGCAGTGAGCGTTACAGGTCGAACACCGGGGAGCTGTTTTTT. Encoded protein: CASSERYRSNTGELFF.

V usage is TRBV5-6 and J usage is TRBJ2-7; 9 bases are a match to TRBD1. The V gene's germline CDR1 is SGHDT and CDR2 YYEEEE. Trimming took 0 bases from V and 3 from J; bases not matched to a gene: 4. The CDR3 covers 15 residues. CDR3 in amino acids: CASSLGGTGFYEQYF. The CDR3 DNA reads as TGTGCCAGCAGCTTGGGTGGGACAGGGTTCTACGAGCAGTACTTC.

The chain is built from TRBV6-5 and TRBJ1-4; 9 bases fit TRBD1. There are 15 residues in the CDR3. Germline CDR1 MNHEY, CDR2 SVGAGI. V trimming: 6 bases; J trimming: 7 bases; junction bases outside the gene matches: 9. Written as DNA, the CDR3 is TGTGCCAGCAGGGGGGCCGGGACAGGGTTTGAAAAACTGTTTTTT. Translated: CASRGAGTGFEKLFF.

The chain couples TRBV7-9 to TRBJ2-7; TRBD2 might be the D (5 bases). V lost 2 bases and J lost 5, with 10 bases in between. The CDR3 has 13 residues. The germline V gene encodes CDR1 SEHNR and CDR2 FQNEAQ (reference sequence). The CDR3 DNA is TGTGCCAGCAGCTTAAATAAGGAGGACGAGCAGTACTTC. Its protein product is CASSLNKEDEQYF.

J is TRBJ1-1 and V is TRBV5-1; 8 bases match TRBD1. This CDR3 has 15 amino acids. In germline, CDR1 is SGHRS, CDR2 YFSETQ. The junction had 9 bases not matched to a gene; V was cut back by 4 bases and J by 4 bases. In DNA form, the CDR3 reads TGCGCCAGCAGCGACGGACAGGGCGCGGGCACTGAAGCTTTCTTT. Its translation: CASSDGQGAGTEAFF.

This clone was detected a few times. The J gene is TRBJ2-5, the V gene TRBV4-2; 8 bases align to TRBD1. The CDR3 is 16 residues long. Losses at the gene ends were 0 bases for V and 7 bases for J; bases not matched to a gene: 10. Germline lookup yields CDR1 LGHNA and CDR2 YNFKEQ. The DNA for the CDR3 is TGTGCCAGCAGCCAAGAAACCCCAGGGGGCGATGGGACCCAGTACTTC. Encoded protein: CASSQETPGGDGTQYF.

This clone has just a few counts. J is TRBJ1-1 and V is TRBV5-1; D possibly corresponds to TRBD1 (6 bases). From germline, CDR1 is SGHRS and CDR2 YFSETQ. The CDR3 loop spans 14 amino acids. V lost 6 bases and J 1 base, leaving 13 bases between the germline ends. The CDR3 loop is CASNQAGANTEAFF. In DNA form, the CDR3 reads TGCGCCAGCAATCAAGCAGGGGCGAACACTGAAGCTTTCTTT. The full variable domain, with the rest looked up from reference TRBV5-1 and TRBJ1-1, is KAGVTQTPRYLIKTRGQQVTLSCSPISGHRSVSWYQQTPGQGLQFLFEYFSETQRNKGNFPGRFSGRQFSNSRSEMNVSTLELGDSALYLCASNQAGANTEAFFGQGTRLTVV.

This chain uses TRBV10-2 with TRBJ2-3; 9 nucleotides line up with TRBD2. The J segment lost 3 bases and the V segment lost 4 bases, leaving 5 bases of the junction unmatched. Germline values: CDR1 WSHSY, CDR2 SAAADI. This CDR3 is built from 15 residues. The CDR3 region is CASSGGRAKTDTQYF. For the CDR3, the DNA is TGCGCCAGCAGTGGCGGGAGGGCCAAAACAGATACGCAGTATTTT.

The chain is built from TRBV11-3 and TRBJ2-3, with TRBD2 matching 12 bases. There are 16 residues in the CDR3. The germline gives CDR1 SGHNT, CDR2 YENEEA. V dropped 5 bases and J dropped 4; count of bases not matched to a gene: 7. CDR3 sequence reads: CASSASTSGSSDTQYF. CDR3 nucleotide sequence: TGTGCCAGCAGCGCCTCGACTAGCGGGAGTTCAGATACGCAGTATTTT.

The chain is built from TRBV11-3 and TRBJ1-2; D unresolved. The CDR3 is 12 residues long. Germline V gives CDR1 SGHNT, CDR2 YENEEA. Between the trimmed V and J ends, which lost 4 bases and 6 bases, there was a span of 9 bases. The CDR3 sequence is CASSSRRDGYTF. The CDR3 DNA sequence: TGTGCCAGCAGCTCCAGGCGGGATGGCTACACCTTC.

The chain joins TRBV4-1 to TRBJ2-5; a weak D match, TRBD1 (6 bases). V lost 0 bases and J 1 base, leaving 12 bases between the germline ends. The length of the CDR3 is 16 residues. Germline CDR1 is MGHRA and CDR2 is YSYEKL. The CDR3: CASSQDPRDTQETQYF. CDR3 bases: TGCGCCAGCAGCCAAGATCCTAGGGACACCCAAGAGACCCAGTACTTC.

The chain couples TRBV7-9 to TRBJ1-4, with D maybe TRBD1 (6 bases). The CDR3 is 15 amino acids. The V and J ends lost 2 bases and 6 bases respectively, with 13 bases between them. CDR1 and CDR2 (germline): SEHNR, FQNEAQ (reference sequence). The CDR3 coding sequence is TGTGCCAGCAGCTTATCGCAGGGGATAGATGAAAAACTGTTTTTT. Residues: CASSLSQGIDEKLFF.

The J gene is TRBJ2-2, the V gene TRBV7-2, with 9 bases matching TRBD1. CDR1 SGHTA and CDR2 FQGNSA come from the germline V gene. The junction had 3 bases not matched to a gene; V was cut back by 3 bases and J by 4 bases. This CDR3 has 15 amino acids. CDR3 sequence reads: CASSLTGGVTGELFF. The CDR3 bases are TGTGCCAGCAGCTTGACAGGGGGTGTCACCGGGGAGCTGTTTTTT.